This T cell receptor beta chain was captured in a study of blood T cell repertoires in COVID-19. TCRdb keeps only in-frame clones here, not all; method: immunoSEQ multiplex PCR. The sample comprises 650,000 to 800,000 clones, around 90% of which are singletons, and roughly 0.26% rests with the top ten. With 4 bases clipped from V and 2 bases from J, the junction kept 2 bases outside the gene matches. CDR3 length equals 16 residues. Germline assignment: CDR1 SGHRS and CDR2 YFSETQ. Sequencing used peripheral blood. The V gene is TRBV5-1, the J gene TRBJ2-5, with 16 bases that match TRBD2. The sequence was collected from a young woman with acute or convalescent COVID-19. The CDR3 reads CASSAGLAGGQETQYF. In DNA form, the CDR3 reads TGCGCCAGCAGCGCGGGACTAGCGGGGGGGCAAGAGACCCAGTACTTC.